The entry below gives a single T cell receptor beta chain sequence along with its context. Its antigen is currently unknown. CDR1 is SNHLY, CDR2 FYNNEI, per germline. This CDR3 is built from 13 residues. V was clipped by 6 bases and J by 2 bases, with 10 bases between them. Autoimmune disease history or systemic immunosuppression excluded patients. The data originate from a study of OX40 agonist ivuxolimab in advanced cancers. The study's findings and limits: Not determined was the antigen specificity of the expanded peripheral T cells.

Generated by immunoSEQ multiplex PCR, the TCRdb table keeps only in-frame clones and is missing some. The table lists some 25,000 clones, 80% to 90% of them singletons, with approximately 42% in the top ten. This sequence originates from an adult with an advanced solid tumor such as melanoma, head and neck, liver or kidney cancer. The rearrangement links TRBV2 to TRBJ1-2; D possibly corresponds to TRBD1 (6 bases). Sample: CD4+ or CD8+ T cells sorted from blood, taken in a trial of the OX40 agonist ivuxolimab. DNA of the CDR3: TGTGCCAGCAGGGAGGGGGTGAACTATGGCTACACCTTC. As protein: CASREGVNYGYTF.